A selection of T cell receptor beta chains follows, all from one sample in a study of cytomegalovirus exposure and HLA in healthy donors. Sequenced by immunoSEQ multiplex PCR; TCRdb stores in-frame clones only, minus some. Counted here are 110,000 to 150,000 clones, around 81% occurring once; the ten biggest clones make up over 6.5%. Material: PBMCs. The receptor set was obtained from a man in his forties in good health and CMV-seropositive. The CDR3 runs from the conserved cysteine through the conserved F or W. A D gene is named only where the DNA matches it firmly. Rows may omit the clone size; those that give it use once, few, many or a size class.

>TRBJ1-1|.|.|TRBV7-9
CASSQGGNTEAFF
TGTGCCAGCAGCCAAGGAGGAAACACTGAAGCTTTCTTT
>TRBJ2-2|TRBD2|.|TRBV7-9
CASSRPGTSVNTGELFF
TGTGCCAGCAGCCGACCCGGGACTAGCGTAAACACCGGGGAGCTGTTTTTT
>TRBJ1-2|.|.|TRBV6-6
CASTINRDGYTF
TGTGCCAGCACTATTAACAGGGATGGCTACACCTTC
>TRBJ2-1|.|.|TRBV15
CATSRSARSNEQFF
TGTGCCACCAGCAGATCTGCCCGGTCCAATGAGCAGTTCTTC
>TRBJ1-1|.|.|TRBV7-2
CASSFGGRRTEAFF
TGTGCCAGCAGCTTCGGGGGAAGACGCACTGAAGCTTTCTTT
>TRBJ2-7|TRBD1|.|TRBV19
CASSIGTGDYEQYF
TGTGCCAGTAGTATTGGAACAGGGGACTACGAGCAGTACTTC
>TRBJ1-1|.|once|TRBV27
CASSLYPAVLPWAFF
TGTGCCAGCAGTTTATATCCGGCGGTTTTACCGTGGGCTTTCTTT
>TRBJ2-3|TRBD1|.|TRBV5-1
CASSLWTGGTDTQYF
TGCGCCAGCAGCTTGTGGACAGGAGGCACAGATACGCAGTATTTT
>TRBJ2-7|.|.|TRBV11-3
CASSLGPLAYEQYF
TGTGCCAGCAGCTTAGGTCCGTTAGCCTACGAGCAGTACTTC
>TRBJ1-5|.|.|TRBV18
CASSPGQFQPQHF
TGTGCCAGCTCACCGGGGCAGTTTCAGCCCCAGCATTTT
>TRBJ1-2|TRBD1|.|TRBV9
CASSVAPSTDRIDGYTF
TGTGCCAGCAGCGTAGCTCCCTCGACGGACAGGATCGACGGCTACACCTTC
>TRBJ1-2|TRBD1|once|TRBV6-6
CASSYPGTGYGYPF
TGTGCCAGCAGTTACCCAGGGACAGGGTATGGCTACCCCTTC
>TRBJ2-7|TRBD1|.|TRBV7-8
CASSLGQGAHEQYF
TGTGCCAGCAGCTTAGGCCAGGGGGCACACGAGCAGTACTTC
>TRBJ1-1|TRBD1|.|TRBV29-1
CSVIQGWTFF
TGCAGCGTGATACAGGGGTGGACTTTCTTT
>TRBJ2-2|TRBD2|.|TRBV9
CASSVSGRDTGELFF
TGTGCCAGCAGCGTAAGCGGGAGGGACACCGGGGAGCTGTTTTTT
>TRBJ2-7|.|.|TRBV11-2
CASSLELQGSYEQYF
TGTGCCAGCAGCTTAGAGTTGCAGGGGTCCTACGAGCAGTACTTC
>TRBJ1-2|.|.|TRBV5-6
CASSLGRLGGYTF
TGTGCCAGCAGCTTAGGGAGACTTGGAGGCTACACCTTC
>TRBJ2-7|.|.|TRBV7-9
CASSLIQTYEQYF
TGTGCCAGCAGCTTAATACAGACCTACGAGCAGTACTTC
>TRBJ2-1|.|.|TRBV27
CASSPLGGVYSEQFF
TGTGCCAGCAGTCCTCTAGGGGGGGTTTATAGTGAGCAGTTCTTC
>TRBJ2-7|TRBD1|.|TRBV25-1
CASSDLTGSYEQYF
TGTGCCAGCAGTGACCTGACAGGGAGTTACGAGCAGTACTTC
>TRBJ2-7|TRBD2|.|TRBV27
CASSLRSGTNYEQYF
TGTGCCAGCAGCTTACGTAGCGGGACGAACTACGAGCAGTACTTC
>TRBJ1-2|.|once|TRBV19
CASSMLGMNGYTF
TGTGCCAGTAGTATGTTGGGCATGAACGGCTACACCTTC
>TRBJ1-1|.|.|TRBV7-8
CASSLSVNPLSEAFF
TGTGCCAGCAGCTTAAGTGTAAATCCCTTGAGTGAAGCTTTCTTT
>TRBJ1-4|.|.|TRBV6-1
CASSELVENEKLFF
TGTGCCAGCAGTGAATTGGTAGAAAATGAAAAACTGTTTTTT
>TRBJ2-3|TRBD2|.|TRBV4-1
CASSQDGSGGGTDTQYF
TGCGCCAGCAGCCAAGATGGATCGGGGGGTGGCACAGATACGCAGTATTTT
>TRBJ2-7|TRBD1|.|TRBV10-1
CASSSPGQPIREQYF
TGCGCCAGCAGTTCACCGGGACAGCCTATACGTGAGCAGTACTTC
>TRBJ1-1|TRBD1|.|TRBV18
CASSSGRGVTEAFF
TGTGCCAGCTCATCCGGCAGGGGGGTCACTGAAGCTTTCTTT